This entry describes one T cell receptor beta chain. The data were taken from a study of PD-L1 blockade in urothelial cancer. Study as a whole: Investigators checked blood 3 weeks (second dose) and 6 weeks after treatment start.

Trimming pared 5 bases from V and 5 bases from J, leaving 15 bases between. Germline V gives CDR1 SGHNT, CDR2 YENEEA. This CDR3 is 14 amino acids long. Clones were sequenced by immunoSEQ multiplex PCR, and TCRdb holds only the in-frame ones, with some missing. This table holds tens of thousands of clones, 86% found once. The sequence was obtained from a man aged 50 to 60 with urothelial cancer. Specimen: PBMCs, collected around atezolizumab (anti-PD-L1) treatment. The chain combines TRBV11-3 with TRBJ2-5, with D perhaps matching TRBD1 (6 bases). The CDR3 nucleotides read TGTGCCAGCAGCCAAGGGGGAGATGGGGAGACCCAGTACTTC. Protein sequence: CASSQGGDGETQYF.